The 2 T cell receptor beta chains below were found in one sample sequenced in a study of T cells expressing NK-cell markers. TCRdb re-called the 5' RACE reads and gives one entry per CDR3 protein, without DNA. The sample table sets out 250,000 or so distinct CDR3 sequences. The sequencing sample was made of blood T cells: a sorted CD56 or NKG2C T cell subset, CD4+ or CD8+ T cells, or bulk PBMC T cells (not recorded which). The receptors originated from a woman between 18 and 69 years old in good health.

The CDR3 reads CASSPGRTSGIYNEQFF. This sequence joins TRBV7-2 and TRBJ2-1; the D call from TCRdb, TRBD2, cannot be confirmed without DNA. CDR3 length equals 17 residues. Germline V CDR1 and CDR2: SGHTA, FQGNSA.

The V and J genes are TRBV28 and TRBJ1-1. The CDR3 contains 15 residues. CDR1 is MDHEN, CDR2 SYDVKM, per germline. CDR3 sequence: CASRLPRIKNTEAFF.